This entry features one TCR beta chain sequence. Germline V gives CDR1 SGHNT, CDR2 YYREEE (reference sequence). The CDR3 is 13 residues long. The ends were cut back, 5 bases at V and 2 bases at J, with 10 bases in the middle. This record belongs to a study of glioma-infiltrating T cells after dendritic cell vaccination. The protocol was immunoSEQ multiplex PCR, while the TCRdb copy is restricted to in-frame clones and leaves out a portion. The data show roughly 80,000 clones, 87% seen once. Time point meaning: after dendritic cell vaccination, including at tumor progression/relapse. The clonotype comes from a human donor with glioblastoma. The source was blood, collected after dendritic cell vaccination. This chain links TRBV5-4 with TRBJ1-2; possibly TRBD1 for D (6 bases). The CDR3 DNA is TGTGCCAGCAGTACCGGGACAAACTATGGCTACACCTTC. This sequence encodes CASSTGTNYGYTF.